The clone carrying this T cell receptor delta chain is labeled as medium-sized (0.01 to 0.1%). TCRdb reprocessed the reads through CATT. Of around 9,700 delta-chain clones in the sample, approximately 22% are singletons; the top ten hold around 4.4%. The source of the sample is a study of gamma-delta chains in newborns, infants, children. With V trimmed by 3 bases and J by 6 bases, 8 bases remained unmatched. This CDR3 has 15 residues. Germline CDR1 and CDR2: GEAIGNYY and EKD. The V and J genes are TRDV2 and TRDJ1; the match to TRDD3 covers 11 bases. Sequenced sample: blood. This TCR was recovered from a child who was a newborn, infant or young child, either healthy, febrile or measles-vaccinated (not recorded which). The CDR3 protein is CACDYWGIESNKLIF. The DNA for the CDR3 is TGTGCCTGTGACTACTGGGGGATAGAGTCCAATAAACTCATCTTT.